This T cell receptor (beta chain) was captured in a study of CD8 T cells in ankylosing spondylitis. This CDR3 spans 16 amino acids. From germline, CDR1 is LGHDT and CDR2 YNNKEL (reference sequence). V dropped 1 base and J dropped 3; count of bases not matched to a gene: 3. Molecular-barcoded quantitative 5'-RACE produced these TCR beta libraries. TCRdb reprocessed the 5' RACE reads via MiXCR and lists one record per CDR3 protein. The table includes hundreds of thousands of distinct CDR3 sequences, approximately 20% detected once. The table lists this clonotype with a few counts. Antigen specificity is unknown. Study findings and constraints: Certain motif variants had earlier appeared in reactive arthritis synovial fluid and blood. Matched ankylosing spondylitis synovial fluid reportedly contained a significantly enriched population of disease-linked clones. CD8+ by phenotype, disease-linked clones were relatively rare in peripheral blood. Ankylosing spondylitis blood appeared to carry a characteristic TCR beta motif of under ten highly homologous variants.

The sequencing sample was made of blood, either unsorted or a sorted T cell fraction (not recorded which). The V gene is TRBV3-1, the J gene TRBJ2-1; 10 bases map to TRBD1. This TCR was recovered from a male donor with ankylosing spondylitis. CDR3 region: CASSQGTGGVYNEQFF. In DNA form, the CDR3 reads TGTGCCAGCAGCCAAGGGACAGGGGGGGTCTACAATGAGCAGTTCTTC.